Listed here is a single TCR beta chain. This sample stems from a study of cytomegalovirus exposure and HLA in healthy donors. Researchers ran the PCR with 60 Vbeta and 13 Jbeta primers. Method: immunoSEQ multiplex PCR; TCRdb's copy keeps in-frame clones and lacks some. The table has approximately 180,000 clones, 82% seen once. CDR3 length equals 15 residues. CDR1 and CDR2 from the germline V gene are LNHDA and SQIVND (reference sequence). V gave up 5 bases and J gave up 3 bases; unmatched junction bases: 4. This clonotype originated in a woman aged 18 to 35 in good health and CMV-seronegative. The V gene is TRBV19, the J gene TRBJ2-7, with 13 bases matching TRBD2. Source material: PBMCs. This chain's CDR3 is CASSPRTSGSYEQYF. CDR3 bases: TGTGCCAGTAGTCCGAGGACTAGCGGGAGCTACGAGCAGTACTTC.